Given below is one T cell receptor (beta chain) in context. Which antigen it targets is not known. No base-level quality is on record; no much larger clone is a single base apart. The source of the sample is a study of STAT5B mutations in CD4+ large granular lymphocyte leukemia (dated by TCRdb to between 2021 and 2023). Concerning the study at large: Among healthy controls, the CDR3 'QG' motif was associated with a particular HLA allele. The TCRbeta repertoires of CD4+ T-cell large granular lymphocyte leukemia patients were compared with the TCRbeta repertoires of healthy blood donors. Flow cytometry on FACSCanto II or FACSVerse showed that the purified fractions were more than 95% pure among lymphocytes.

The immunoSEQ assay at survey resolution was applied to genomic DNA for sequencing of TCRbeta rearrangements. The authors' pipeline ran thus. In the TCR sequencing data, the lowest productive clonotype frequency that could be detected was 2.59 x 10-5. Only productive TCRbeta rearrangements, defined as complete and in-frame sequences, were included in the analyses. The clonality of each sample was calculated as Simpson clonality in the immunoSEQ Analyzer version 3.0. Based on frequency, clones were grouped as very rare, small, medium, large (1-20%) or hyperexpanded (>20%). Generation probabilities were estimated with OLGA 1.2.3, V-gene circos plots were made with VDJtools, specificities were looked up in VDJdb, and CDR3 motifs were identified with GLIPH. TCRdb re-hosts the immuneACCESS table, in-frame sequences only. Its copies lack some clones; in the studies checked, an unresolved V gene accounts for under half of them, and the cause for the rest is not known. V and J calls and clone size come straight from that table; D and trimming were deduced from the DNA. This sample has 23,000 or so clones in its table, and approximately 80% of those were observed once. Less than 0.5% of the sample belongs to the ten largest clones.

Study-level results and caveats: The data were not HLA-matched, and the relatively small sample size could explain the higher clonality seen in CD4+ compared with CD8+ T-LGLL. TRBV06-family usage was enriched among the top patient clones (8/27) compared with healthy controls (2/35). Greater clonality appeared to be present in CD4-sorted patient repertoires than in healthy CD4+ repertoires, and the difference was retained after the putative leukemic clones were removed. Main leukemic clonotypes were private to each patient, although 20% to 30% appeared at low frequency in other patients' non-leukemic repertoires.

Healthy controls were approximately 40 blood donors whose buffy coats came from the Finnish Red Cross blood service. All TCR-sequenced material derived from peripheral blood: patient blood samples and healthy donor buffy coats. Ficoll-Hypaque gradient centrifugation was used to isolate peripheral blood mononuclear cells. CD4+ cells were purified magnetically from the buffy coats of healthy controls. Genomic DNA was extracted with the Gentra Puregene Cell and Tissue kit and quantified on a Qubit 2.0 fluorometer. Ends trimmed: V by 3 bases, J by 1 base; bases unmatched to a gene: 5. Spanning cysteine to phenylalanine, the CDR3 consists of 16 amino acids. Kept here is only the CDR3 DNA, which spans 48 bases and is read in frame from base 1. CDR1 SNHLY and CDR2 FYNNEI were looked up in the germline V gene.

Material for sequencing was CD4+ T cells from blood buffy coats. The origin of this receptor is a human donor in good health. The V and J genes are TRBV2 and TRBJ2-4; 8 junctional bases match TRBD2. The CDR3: CASSDPGLGAKNIQYF. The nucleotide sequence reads TGTGCCAGCAGTGACCCGGGACTAGGGGCCAAAAACATTCAGTACTTC.